This TCR beta chain originates from a study of cytomegalovirus exposure and HLA in healthy donors. Findings of the study overall: Earlier results showed most TCR beta V segments being productive about 87% or about 30% of the time. Only CMV serostatus was available as immune exposure information.

The PCR ran on 60 Vbeta and 13 Jbeta primers. TCRdb's copy holds only in-frame clones and misses some; the assay was immunoSEQ multiplex PCR. In the table there are around 160,000 clones, approximately 82% of which are singletons. CDR3 length: 14 residues. Trimming cost V 1 base and J 5 bases, with 10 bases left between them. Germline CDR1 is SGHRS and CDR2 is YFSETQ. Notes on this clone: Its antigen remains unknown.

The chain joins TRBV5-1 to TRBJ2-1; the D gene is possibly TRBD2 (6 bases). The sample comprised PBMCs. The sequence derives from a male donor in good health and CMV-seronegative. The DNA for the CDR3 is TGCGCCAGCAGCTTGAGGACTACCAACAATGAGCAGTTCTTC. Its protein is CASSLRTTNNEQFF.